This is a list of T cell receptor beta chains from one sample in a study of shared clonotypes between healthy human individuals. Profiled with immunoSEQ multiplex PCR; TCRdb holds only in-frame clones, not every one. The table records roughly 2 million clones, about 94% of them present only once. The sequenced sample consisted of naive CD4+ T cells sorted from blood. The receptors here all came from a man younger than 35 in good health. The CDR3 runs from the conserved cysteine through the conserved F or W. The D gene is left open where the match is weak. Only part of the rows carry a size: once, few, many, or a class if the clone is expanded.

size,J,V,D,DNA,CDR3
.,TRBJ1-6,TRBV2,.,TGTGCCAGCAGTGAGGGCAGGACATCTAATTCACCCCTCCACTTT,CASSEGRTSNSPLHF
once,TRBJ2-1,TRBV15,.,TGTGCCACCAGCAGAGATCAGTGGCGGGCCAATGAGCAGTTCTTC,CATSRDQWRANEQFF
.,TRBJ1-6,TRBV18,.,TGTGCCAGCTCCCCCTTTAGGCCGAATTCACCCCTCCACTTT,CASSPFRPNSPLHF
.,TRBJ2-7,TRBV6-6,.,TGTGCCAGCAGCTATACAGGAAATTACGAGCAGTACTTC,CASSYTGNYEQYF
.,TRBJ2-7,TRBV6-5,.,TGTGCCAGCAGTGACAACAGGAACGAGCAGTACTTC,CASSDNRNEQYF
.,TRBJ2-2,TRBV9,TRBD1,TGTGCCAGCAGCGTTGCCAGGGGGCGCGGGGAGCTGTTTTTT,CASSVARGRGELFF
.,TRBJ1-1,TRBV4-1,TRBD1,TGCGCCAGCAGCAGGGGACAGGGGATGAACACTGAAGCTTTCTTT,CASSRGQGMNTEAFF
.,TRBJ1-1,TRBV27,.,TGTGCCAGCCGACGTCGGGGGAGCAACACTGAAGCTTTCTTT,CASRRRGSNTEAFF
once,TRBJ1-2,TRBV29-1,.,TGCAGCGTTGTTGGACACTATGGCTACACCTTC,CSVVGHYGYTF
.,TRBJ2-2,TRBV9,TRBD2,TGTGCCAGCAGCCCACGTAGCGGGGGCACCGGGGAGCTGTTTTTT,CASSPRSGGTGELFF
.,TRBJ2-4,TRBV6-1,.,TGTGCCAGCATTCCTCCGGGGACGGGTAAAAACATTCAGTACTTC,CASIPPGTGKNIQYF
.,TRBJ2-1,TRBV29-1,TRBD2,TGCAGCGTTTTCGCGGGGGGGCCAGGTGAGCAGTTCTTC,CSVFAGGPGEQFF
.,TRBJ2-7,TRBV5-4,TRBD2,TGTGCCAGCAGCTTAGGACTAGCGGGACCCTACGAGCAGTACTTC,CASSLGLAGPYEQYF
once,TRBJ1-6,TRBV21-1,.,TGTGCCAGCAGCAAGCTCCCTTGTGGAAGCTCCTATAATTCACCCCTCCACTTT,CASSKLPCGSSYNSPLHF
.,TRBJ1-1,TRBV5-1,.,TGCGCCAGCAGCCCCATGGAACAAGGATGGGTCGCTGAAGCTTTCTTT,CASSPMEQGWVAEAFF
.,TRBJ1-4,TRBV28,.,TGTGCCAGCAGTTTAGCAGGGAGGGCTGAAAAACTGTTTTTT,CASSLAGRAEKLFF
.,TRBJ2-5,TRBV7-9,TRBD2,TGTGCCTTTAGCGGGATGGGGGAGACCCAGTACTTC,CAFSGMGETQYF
.,TRBJ2-1,TRBV10-2,.,TGCGCCAGCAGTGAGGAGGAATACAATGAGCAGTTCTTC,CASSEEEYNEQFF
.,TRBJ2-3,TRBV18,.,TGTGCCAGCGCGCCGGGAAATACGCAGTATTTT,CASAPGNTQYF
.,TRBJ1-1,TRBV5-6,.,TGTGCCAGCTCACGGAGGGATTGGGCAACTGAAGCTTTCTTT,CASSRRDWATEAFF
.,TRBJ1-1,TRBV10-3,.,TGTGCCATCAGTGGCGATACCGGGACACTGAACACTGAAGCTTTCTTT,CAISGDTGTLNTEAFF
.,TRBJ2-5,TRBV7-2,TRBD1,TGTGCCAGCAGCCTTAACAGGGGTAGCCAAGAGACCCAGTACTTC,CASSLNRGSQETQYF
.,TRBJ1-2,TRBV7-2,TRBD1,TGTGCCAGCAGCTTAGCGCTAGGGACAGGCCATGGCTACACCTTC,CASSLALGTGHGYTF
.,TRBJ2-3,TRBV10-3,TRBD2,TGTGCCATCAGTGCGGGACTAGCGGAGGCAGATACGCAGTATTTT,CAISAGLAEADTQYF
.,TRBJ1-5,TRBV7-2,.,TGTGCCAGCAGCTTAGTCAGGGACCAGCCCCAGCATTTT,CASSLVRDQPQHF
.,TRBJ2-1,TRBV4-1,.,TGCGCCAGCAGCCGGACCGAACAGGAGGATGAGCAGTTCTTC,CASSRTEQEDEQFF
.,TRBJ1-6,TRBV6-5,.,TGTGCCAGCAGAAAGGGGCAGTTACCACCCCTCCACTTT,CASRKGQLPPLHF
.,TRBJ2-5,TRBV28,.,TGTGCCAGCAGTCCCCCGTTAACCCTTGAGACCCAGTACTTC,CASSPPLTLETQYF
.,TRBJ1-2,TRBV11-2,.,TGTGCCAGCAGCTCGCAAGATAAGGGCTACTATGGCTACACCTTC,CASSSQDKGYYGYTF
.,TRBJ1-2,TRBV4-1,.,TGCGCCAGCAGCCAAGATACTACAGGGTCAGGACCCTCATATGGCTACACCTTC,CASSQDTTGSGPSYGYTF
.,TRBJ2-3,TRBV5-1,.,TGCGCCAGCAGCTTTTCCAGCACAGATACGCAGTATTTT,CASSFSSTDTQYF
.,TRBJ2-7,TRBV4-2,TRBD2,TGTGCCAGCAGCCAAGAGGTCCTCCTCGGGGGGAGCTCCTACGAGCAGTACTTC,CASSQEVLLGGSSYEQYF
.,TRBJ2-7,TRBV7-6,.,TGTGCCAGCAGCTTAGGATGGGACGGATCCTACGAGCAGTACTTC,CASSLGWDGSYEQYF
few,TRBJ1-5,TRBV13,.,TGTGCCAGCAGCCTCCGGACCGTAAGCAATCAGCCCCAGCATTTT,CASSLRTVSNQPQHF
once,TRBJ2-1,TRBV28,TRBD2,TGTGCCAGCAGTTTAACCGGCGGCGGGGGGGCTGGGTACAATGAGCAGTTCTTC,CASSLTGGGGAGYNEQFF
.,TRBJ2-5,TRBV7-9,.,TGTGCCAGCAGCTTACCAGGGAAAGAGACCCAGTACTTC,CASSLPGKETQYF
.,TRBJ2-3,TRBV6-5,.,TGTGCCAGCAGTTACGCCAAAGGGCCTCTCACAGATACGCAGTATTTT,CASSYAKGPLTDTQYF
.,TRBJ1-2,TRBV2,.,TGTGCCAGCAGCGTCCTACAGGGAGGAAGCTACACCTTC,CASSVLQGGSYTF
once,TRBJ2-5,TRBV4-1,.,TGCGCCAGCAGCCTCGGCGTTACCGAGACCCAGTACTTC,CASSLGVTETQYF
.,TRBJ2-2,TRBV28,TRBD2,TGTGCCAGCAGGGATTCTAGCGGGGGGATAACCGGGGAGCTGTTTTTT,CASRDSSGGITGELFF
.,TRBJ2-5,TRBV10-3,TRBD1,TGTGCCATCCAGACAGGGTCACAAGAGACCCAGTACTTC,CAIQTGSQETQYF
.,TRBJ2-3,TRBV11-3,.,TGTGCCAGCAGCTTAGGGCAGGGAGATACGCAGTATTTT,CASSLGQGDTQYF
.,TRBJ2-7,TRBV5-6,.,TGTGCCAGCAGCTTGGGTGACCTCCTCCAGGAGTACTTC,CASSLGDLLQEYF
.,TRBJ2-2,TRBV7-2,.,TGTGCCAGCAGCTTAGCTCCGGGGCACGCGGTCACCGGGGAGCTGTTTTTT,CASSLAPGHAVTGELFF
.,TRBJ2-1,TRBV10-3,.,TGTGCCATCAGTGAAGGGTTGCCACGGAATGAGCAGTTCTTC,CAISEGLPRNEQFF
.,TRBJ1-1,TRBV29-1,TRBD1,TGCAGCGTTCAGGGGGCTCGGAACACTGAAGCTTTCTTT,CSVQGARNTEAFF
.,TRBJ1-6,TRBV6-6,.,TGTGCCAGCGGAGCAGGGGTCTCCTATAATTCACCCCTCCACTTT,CASGAGVSYNSPLHF
.,TRBJ1-6,TRBV19,.,TGTGCCAGTAGAGGACAAGGTACTTCACCCCTCCACTTT,CASRGQGTSPLHF